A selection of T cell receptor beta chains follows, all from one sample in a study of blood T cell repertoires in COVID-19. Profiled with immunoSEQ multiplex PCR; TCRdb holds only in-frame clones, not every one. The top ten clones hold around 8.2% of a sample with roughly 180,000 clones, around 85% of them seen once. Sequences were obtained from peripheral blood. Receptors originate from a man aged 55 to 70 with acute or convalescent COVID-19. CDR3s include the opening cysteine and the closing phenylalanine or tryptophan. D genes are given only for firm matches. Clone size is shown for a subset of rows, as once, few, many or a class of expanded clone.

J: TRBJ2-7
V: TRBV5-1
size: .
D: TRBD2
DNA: TGCGCCAGCAGCTGGGGCCTAGCGGAGACCTTCTACGAGCAGTACTTC
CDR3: CASSWGLAETFYEQYF

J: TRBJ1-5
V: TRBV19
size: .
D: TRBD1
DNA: TGTGCCAGTAGTTTCACAGGGGTTCAGCCCCAGCATTTT
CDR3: CASSFTGVQPQHF

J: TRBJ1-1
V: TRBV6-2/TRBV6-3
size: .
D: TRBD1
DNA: TGTGCCAGCAGTTATAAATTGGGACAGGGAATGAACACTGAAGCTTTCTTT
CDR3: CASSYKLGQGMNTEAFF

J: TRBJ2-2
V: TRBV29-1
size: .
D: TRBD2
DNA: TGCAGCGTTGAGAGGCTAGCGGGACGAACCGGGGAGCTGTTTTTT
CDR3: CSVERLAGRTGELFF

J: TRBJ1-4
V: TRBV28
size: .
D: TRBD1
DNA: TGTGCCAGCCGTGGACAGGGTTACGAAAAACTGTTTTTT
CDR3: CASRGQGYEKLFF

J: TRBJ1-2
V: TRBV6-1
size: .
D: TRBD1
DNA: TGTGCCAGCAGTGAAACACGGGCTTCTTTGAACAGGGGGCATTTC
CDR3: CASSETRASLNRGHF

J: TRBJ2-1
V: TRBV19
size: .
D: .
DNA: TGTGCCAGTAGTTTCACTATCGGGGGGCAGTTCTTC
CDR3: CASSFTIGGQFF

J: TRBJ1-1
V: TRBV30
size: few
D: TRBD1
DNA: TGTGCCTGGAGTAAGGACAGGGGGCTTGAAGCTTTCTTT
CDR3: CAWSKDRGLEAFF

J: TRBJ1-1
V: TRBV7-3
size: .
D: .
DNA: TGTGCCAGCAGCCCGGGGGAGGGCGGAACTGAAGCTTTCTTT
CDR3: CASSPGEGGTEAFF

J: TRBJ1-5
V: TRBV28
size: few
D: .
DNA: TGTGCCAGCAGTTTCCCCGTTAGCAATCAGCCCCAGCATTTT
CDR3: CASSFPVSNQPQHF

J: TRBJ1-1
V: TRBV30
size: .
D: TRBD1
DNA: TGTGCCTGGTCCCGAGGGACAGCTGAAGCTTTCTTT
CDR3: CAWSRGTAEAFF

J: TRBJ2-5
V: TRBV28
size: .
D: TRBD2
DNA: TGTGCCAGCAGCCTTGCCGGGTTGACTAGCGGGATTTCAGAGACCCAGTACTTC
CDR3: CASSLAGLTSGISETQYF